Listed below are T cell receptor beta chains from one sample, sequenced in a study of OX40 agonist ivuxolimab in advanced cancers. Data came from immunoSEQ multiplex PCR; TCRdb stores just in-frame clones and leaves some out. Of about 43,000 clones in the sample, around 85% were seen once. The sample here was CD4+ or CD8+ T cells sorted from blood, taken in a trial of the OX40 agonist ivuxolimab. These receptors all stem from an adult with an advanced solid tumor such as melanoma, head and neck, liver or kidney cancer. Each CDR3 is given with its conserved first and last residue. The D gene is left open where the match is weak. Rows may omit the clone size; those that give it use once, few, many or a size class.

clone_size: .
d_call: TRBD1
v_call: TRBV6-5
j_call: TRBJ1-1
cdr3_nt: TGTGCCAGCAGTTACTCGACAGGGGTTCGAACTGAAGCTTTCTTT
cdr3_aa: CASSYSTGVRTEAFF

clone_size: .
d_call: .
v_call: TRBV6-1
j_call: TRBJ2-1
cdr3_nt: TGTGCCAGCAGTGAAGTCGGGCACAATGAGCAGTTCTTC
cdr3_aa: CASSEVGHNEQFF

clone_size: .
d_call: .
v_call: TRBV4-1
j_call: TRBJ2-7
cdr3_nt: TGCGCCAGCAGCCAAGAGACCGGGTTCAGCTCCTACGAGCAGTACTTC
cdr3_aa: CASSQETGFSSYEQYF

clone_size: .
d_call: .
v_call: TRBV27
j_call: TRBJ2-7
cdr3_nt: TGTGCCAGCAGTTTATTAAGCGGGCACCCCTACGAGCAGTACTTC
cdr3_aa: CASSLLSGHPYEQYF

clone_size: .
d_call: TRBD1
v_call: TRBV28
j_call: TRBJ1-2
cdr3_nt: TGTGCCAGCAGTTTCGGTCTCGTTACAGGGGGACTCTGGGGAGGCTACACCTTC
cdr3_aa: CASSFGLVTGGLWGGYTF

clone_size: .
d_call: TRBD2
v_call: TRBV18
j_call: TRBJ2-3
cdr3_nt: TGTGCCAGCTCACCACTAGCGGGGAGCACAGATACGCAGTATTTT
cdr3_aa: CASSPLAGSTDTQYF

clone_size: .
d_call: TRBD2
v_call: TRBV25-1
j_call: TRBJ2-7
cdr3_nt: TGTGCCAGCAGGGGACTAGGGACCTACGAGCAGTACTTC
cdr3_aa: CASRGLGTYEQYF

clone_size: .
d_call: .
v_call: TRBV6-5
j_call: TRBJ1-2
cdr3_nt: TGTGCCAGCAGACAGGACAGCATCTATGGCTACACCTTC
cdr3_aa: CASRQDSIYGYTF

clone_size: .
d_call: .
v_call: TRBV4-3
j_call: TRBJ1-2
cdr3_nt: TGCGCCAGCAGCCAAGATTTAGGGGTCGGTGGCTACACCTTC
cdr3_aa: CASSQDLGVGGYTF

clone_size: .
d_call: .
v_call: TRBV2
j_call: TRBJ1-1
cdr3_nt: TGTGCCAGCAGTGAAAAGTTTGGAAAAGCTGAAGCTTTCTTT
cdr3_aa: CASSEKFGKAEAFF

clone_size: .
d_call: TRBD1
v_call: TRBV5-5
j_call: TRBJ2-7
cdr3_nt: TGTGCCAGCAGCTTGTCAGGGGGCACCTACGAGCAGTACTTC
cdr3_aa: CASSLSGGTYEQYF

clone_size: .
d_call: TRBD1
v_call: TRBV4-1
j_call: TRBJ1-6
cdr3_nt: TGCGCCAGCAACCTAGGGACAGGGCAATCACCCCTCCACTTT
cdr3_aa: CASNLGTGQSPLHF

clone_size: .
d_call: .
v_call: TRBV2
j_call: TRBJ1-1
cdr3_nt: TGTGCCAGCAGTGAAGATTATGTAGCTGAAGCTTTCTTT
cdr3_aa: CASSEDYVAEAFF

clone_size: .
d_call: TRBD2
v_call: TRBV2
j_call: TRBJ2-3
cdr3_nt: TGTGCCAGCAGTGAAAGGCTCTTGGGACTAGCCACAGATACGCAGTATTTT
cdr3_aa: CASSERLLGLATDTQYF

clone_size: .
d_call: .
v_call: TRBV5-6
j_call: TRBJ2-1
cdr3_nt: TGTGCCAGCAGCTTGGGTTTCGCGGACCTCTACAATGAGCAGTTCTTC
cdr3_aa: CASSLGFADLYNEQFF

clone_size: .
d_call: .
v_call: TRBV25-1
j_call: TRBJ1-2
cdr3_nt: TGTGCCAGCAGTGAAGGGTGGGGGGCGAATGGCTACACCTTC
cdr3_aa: CASSEGWGANGYTF

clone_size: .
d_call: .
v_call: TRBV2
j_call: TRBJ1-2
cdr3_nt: TGTGCCAGCACGAGGGATCCTACCTATGGCTACACCTTC
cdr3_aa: CASTRDPTYGYTF

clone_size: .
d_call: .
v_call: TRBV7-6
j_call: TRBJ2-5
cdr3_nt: TGTGCCAGCAGCTTACTTGTCTCAACTTCAGAGACCCAGTACTTC
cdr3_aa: CASSLLVSTSETQYF

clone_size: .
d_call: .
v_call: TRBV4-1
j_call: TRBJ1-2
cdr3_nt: TGCGCCAGCAGCCTAAGAGCGGTGGAGGTGGATGGCTACACCTTC
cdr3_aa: CASSLRAVEVDGYTF

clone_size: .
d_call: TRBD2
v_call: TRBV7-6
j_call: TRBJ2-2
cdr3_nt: TGTGCCAGCAGCTTAGGACTAGCAACCGGGGAGCTGTTTTTT
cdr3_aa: CASSLGLATGELFF

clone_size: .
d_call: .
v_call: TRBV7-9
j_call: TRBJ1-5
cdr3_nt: TGTGCCAGCAGCTTCGGCAGTTCTGAGCAGCCCCAGCATTTT
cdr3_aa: CASSFGSSEQPQHF

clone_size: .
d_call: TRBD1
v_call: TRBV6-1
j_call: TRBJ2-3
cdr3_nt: TGTGCCAGCAGTAAAGGGACAGGGGGTAACACAGATACGCAGTATTTT
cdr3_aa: CASSKGTGGNTDTQYF

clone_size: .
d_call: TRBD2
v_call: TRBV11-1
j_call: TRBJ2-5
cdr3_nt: TGTGCCAGCAGCTTAGGAGCGGGGGGTTACCAAGAGACCCAGTACTTC
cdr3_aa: CASSLGAGGYQETQYF

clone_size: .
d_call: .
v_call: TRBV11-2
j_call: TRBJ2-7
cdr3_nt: TGTGCCAGCAGCTCCGGACCCAACGAGCAGTACTTC
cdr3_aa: CASSSGPNEQYF

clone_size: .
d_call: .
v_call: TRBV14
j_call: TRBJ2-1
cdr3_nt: TGTGCCAGCAGCCCCCATGAGGGATACTCCTACAATGAGCAGTTCTTC
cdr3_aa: CASSPHEGYSYNEQFF

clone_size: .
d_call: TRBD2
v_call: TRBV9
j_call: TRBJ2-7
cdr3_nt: TGTGCCAGCAGCGTAGGCGGGAGGAGAGGGGACGAGCAGTACTTC
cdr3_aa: CASSVGGRRGDEQYF

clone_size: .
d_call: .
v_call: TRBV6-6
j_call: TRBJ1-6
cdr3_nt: TGTGCCAGCCAAGGGTCCTATAATTCACCCCTCCACTTT
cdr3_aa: CASQGSYNSPLHF

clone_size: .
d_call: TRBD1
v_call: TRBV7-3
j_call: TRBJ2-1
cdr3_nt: TGTGCCAGCAGCTTAAGTGGGGAGGGACAGGGGAGATACAATGAGCAGTTCTTC
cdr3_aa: CASSLSGEGQGRYNEQFF

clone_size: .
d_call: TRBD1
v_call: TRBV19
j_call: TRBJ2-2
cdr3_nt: TGTGCCAGTAGTCCCGGGACAGGGGACACCGGGGAGCTGTTTTTT
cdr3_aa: CASSPGTGDTGELFF

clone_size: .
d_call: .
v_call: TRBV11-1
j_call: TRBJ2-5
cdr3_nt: TGTGCCAGCAGCTTATCGACAGGCCCGGAGACCCAGTACTTC
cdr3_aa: CASSLSTGPETQYF

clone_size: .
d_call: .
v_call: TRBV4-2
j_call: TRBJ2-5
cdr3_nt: TGTGCCAGCAGCCAAGAAGCGAGTAGACAAGAGACCCAGTACTTC
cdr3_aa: CASSQEASRQETQYF

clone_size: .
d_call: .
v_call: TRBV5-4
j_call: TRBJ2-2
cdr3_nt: TGTGCCAGCAGCGAACCTAACAGGGGGGGCACCGGGGAGCTGTTTTTT
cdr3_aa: CASSEPNRGGTGELFF

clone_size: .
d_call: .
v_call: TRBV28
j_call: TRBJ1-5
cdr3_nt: TGTGCCAGCAGTTTCGACCACCCGGGGAGCAATCAGCCCCAGCATTTT
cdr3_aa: CASSFDHPGSNQPQHF

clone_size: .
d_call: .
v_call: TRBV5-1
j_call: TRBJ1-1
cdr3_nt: TGCGCCAGCAGCCCTATTTTAGGGAACACTGAAGCTTTCTTT
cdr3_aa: CASSPILGNTEAFF

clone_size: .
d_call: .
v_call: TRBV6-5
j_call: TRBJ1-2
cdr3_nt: TGTGCCAGCAGTTACTCGACTATGGCCGGAGGTGGCTACACCTTC
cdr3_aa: CASSYSTMAGGGYTF

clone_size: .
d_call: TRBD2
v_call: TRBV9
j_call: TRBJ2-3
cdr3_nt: TGTGCCAGCAGTACTAGCGGGAAGTTGGATACGCAGTATTTT
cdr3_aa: CASSTSGKLDTQYF

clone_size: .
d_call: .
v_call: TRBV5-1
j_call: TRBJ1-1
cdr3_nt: TGCGCCAGCAGCTTGGGGCAGGGTCGGACTGAAGCTTTCTTT
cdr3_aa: CASSLGQGRTEAFF

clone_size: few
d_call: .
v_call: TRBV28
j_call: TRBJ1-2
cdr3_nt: TGTGCCAGCAGTTTGGGAGGGACCACACACTTC
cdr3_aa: CASSLGGTTHF

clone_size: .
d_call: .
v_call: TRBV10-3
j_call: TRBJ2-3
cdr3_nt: TGTGCCATCAGTGAATCAGGGACTAGCACAGATACGCAGTATTTT
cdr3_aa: CAISESGTSTDTQYF

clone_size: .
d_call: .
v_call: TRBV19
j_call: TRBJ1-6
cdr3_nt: TGTGCCAGTGCGACGGGTTATAATTCACCCCTCCACTTT
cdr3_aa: CASATGYNSPLHF

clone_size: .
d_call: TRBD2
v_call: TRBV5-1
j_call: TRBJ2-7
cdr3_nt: TGCGCCAGCAGCTGGGAGGGGTACGAGCAGTACTTC
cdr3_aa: CASSWEGYEQYF

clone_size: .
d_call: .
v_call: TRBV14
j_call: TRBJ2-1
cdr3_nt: TGTGCCAGCAGCCTAACTGTGTCGGCCTACAATGAGCAGTTCTTC
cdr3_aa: CASSLTVSAYNEQFF

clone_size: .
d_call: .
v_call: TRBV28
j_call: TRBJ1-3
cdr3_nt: TGTGCCAGCACCCCCGGGACAGGAAACACCATATATTTT
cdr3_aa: CASTPGTGNTIYF

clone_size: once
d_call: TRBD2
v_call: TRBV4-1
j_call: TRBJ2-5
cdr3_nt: TGCGCCAGCAGCCATGGACCGGGACTAGCGGTCCCCGGGACCCAGTACTTC
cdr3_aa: CASSHGPGLAVPGTQYF

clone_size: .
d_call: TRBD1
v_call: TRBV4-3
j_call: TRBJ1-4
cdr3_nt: TGCGCCAGCAGCCAAGAATTCTCAGGGGGGGAAAATGAAAAACTGTTTTTT
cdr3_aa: CASSQEFSGGENEKLFF

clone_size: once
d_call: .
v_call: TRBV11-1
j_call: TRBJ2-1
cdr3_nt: TGTGCCAGCAGCCCTACAGGGTATACCTACAATGAGCAGTTCTTC
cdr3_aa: CASSPTGYTYNEQFF

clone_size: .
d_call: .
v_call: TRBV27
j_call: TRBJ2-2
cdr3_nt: TGTGCCAGCCGACTCGGGGGTTGGACCGGGGAGCTGTTTTTT
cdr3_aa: CASRLGGWTGELFF

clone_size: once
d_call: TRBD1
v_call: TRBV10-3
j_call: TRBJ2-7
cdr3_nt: TGTGCCATCAGTGAGCAAGGGACAGGGATCTACGAGCAGTACTTC
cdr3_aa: CAISEQGTGIYEQYF

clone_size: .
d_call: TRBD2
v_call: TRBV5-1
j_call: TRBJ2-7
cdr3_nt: TGCGCCAGCAGCTCCGGGACTAGCGGAGGCCACGAGCAGTACTTC
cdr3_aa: CASSSGTSGGHEQYF

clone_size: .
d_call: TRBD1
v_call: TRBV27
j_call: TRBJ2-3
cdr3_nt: TGTGCCAGCAGTGCAGGGGGCGCGAGCACAGATACGCAGTATTTT
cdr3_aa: CASSAGGASTDTQYF

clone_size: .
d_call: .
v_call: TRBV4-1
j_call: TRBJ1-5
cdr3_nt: TGCGCCAGCAGCCAAGAAGGGCAGCCCCAGCATTTT
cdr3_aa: CASSQEGQPQHF

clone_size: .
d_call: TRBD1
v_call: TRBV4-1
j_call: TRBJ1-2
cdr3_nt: TGCGCCAGCAGCCAGATACAGGGGTTGAGGGGCTACACCTTC
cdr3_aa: CASSQIQGLRGYTF

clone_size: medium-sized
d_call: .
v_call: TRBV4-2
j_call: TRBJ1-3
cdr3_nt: TGTGCCAGCAGCCAAGAGCAGGGCTCTGGAAACACCATATATTTT
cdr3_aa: CASSQEQGSGNTIYF

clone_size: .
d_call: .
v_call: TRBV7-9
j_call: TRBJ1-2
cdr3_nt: TGTGCCAGCAGCTTAGCGCTAAGCCCCCGAGGCTACACCTTC
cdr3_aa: CASSLALSPRGYTF

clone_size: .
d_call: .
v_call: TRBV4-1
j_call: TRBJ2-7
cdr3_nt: TGCGCCAGCAGCCAAGATGAAGGATTCTCCTACGAGCAGTACTTC
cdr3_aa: CASSQDEGFSYEQYF